This TCR beta chain is from a study of graft-versus-host responses after intestinal transplantation. TCRdb keeps only in-frame clones here, not all; method: immunoSEQ multiplex PCR. The table records roughly 69,000 clones, 90% of them present only once. The CDR3 is 13 amino acids. As regards this clone: Antigen: not known.

The sequences come from unstimulated CD8+ T cells sorted from spleen or lymph node cells, collected before transplant. V and J are TRBV21-1 and TRBJ2-1; TRBD2, the table's D call, was not compared with the DNA. TRBV21-1 is a documented pseudogene. The origin of this receptor is a human donor who was the organ donor for an intestinal transplant. The CDR3, as DNA: TGTGCCAGCAGCACACGACTAGCGGGAGGGCAGTTCTTC. It codes for CASSTRLAGGQFF.